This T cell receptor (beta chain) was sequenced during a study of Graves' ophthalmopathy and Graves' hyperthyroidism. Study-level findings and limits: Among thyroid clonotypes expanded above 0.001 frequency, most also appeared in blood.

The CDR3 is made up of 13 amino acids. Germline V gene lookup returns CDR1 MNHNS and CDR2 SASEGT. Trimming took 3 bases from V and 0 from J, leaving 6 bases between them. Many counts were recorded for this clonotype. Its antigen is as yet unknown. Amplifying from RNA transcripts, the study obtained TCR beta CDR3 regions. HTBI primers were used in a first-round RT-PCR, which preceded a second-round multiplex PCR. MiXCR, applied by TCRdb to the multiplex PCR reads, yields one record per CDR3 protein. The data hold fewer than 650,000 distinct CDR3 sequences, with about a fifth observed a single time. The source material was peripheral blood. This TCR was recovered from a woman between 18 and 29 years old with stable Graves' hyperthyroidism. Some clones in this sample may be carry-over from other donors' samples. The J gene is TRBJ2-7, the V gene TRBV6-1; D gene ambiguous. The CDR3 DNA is TGTGCCAGCAGTGAGACATCCTCCTACGAGCAGTACTTC. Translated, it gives CASSETSSYEQYF.